A selection of T cell receptor beta chains follows, all from one sample in a study of cytomegalovirus exposure and HLA in healthy donors. Sequencing used immunoSEQ multiplex PCR; TCRdb keeps in-frame clones, though not all of them. The table has 200,000 or so clones, 77% seen once. The sample comprised PBMCs. The receptors stem from a woman aged 25 to 39 in good health and CMV-seropositive. Both conserved end residues are part of each CDR3. D genes are given only for firm matches. The size entry is marked missing in some rows and otherwise reads once, few, many or a size class.

size	V	J	D	DNA	CDR3
few	TRBV27	TRBJ1-5	NA	TGTGCCAGCAGTTCGAAGGGACTTAATAGCAATCAGCCCCAGCATTTT	CASSSKGLNSNQPQHF
once	TRBV27	TRBJ2-1	TRBD2	TGTGCCAGCAGTTTATTTAGCGGGGAGGGTAATGAGCAGTTCTTC	CASSLFSGEGNEQFF
NA	TRBV7-2	TRBJ2-7	TRBD2	TGTGCCAGCAGCTCACCAGAACTAGCGCGGTACGAGCAGTACTTC	CASSSPELARYEQYF
NA	TRBV6-6	TRBJ1-1	NA	TGTGCCAGCAGTTACTCCGGTACACCCGAGGTAGCTTTCTTT	CASSYSGTPEVAFF
NA	TRBV7-9	TRBJ2-2	NA	TGTGCCAGCAGCGCCCCGGGGGTTGGTACCGGGGAGCTGTTTTTT	CASSAPGVGTGELFF
few	TRBV6-4	TRBJ2-1	TRBD1	TGTGCCAGCAGTGAGGACAGGTCCAATGAGCAGTTCTTC	CASSEDRSNEQFF
NA	TRBV4-3	TRBJ1-4	NA	TGCGCCAGCAGCCCTAACTACAGGGTAGTTGCAACTAATGAAAAACTGTTTTTT	CASSPNYRVVATNEKLFF
few	TRBV7-8	TRBJ2-5	NA	TGTGCCAGCAGCTTAAGCGCTACCCAAGAGACCCAGTACTTC	CASSLSATQETQYF
few	TRBV6-6	TRBJ1-2	NA	TGTGCCAGCACCAATGACGACAGAGTGGTCGGGTCTGGCTACACCTTC	CASTNDDRVVGSGYTF
NA	TRBV18	TRBJ1-4	TRBD1	TGTGCCAGCTCACCCTACAGGGGGCAATGGACAACTAATGAAAAACTGTTTTTT	CASSPYRGQWTTNEKLFF
NA	TRBV4-2	TRBJ1-1	TRBD1	TGTGCCAGCAGCCAAGGGGTGGGGACAGGGTTCACTGAAGCTTTCTTT	CASSQGVGTGFTEAFF
once	TRBV5-1	TRBJ1-4	TRBD1	TGCGCCAGCGGGACAGACCCGAATGAAAAACTGTTTTTT	CASGTDPNEKLFF
NA	TRBV7-2	TRBJ2-7	TRBD1	TGTGCCAGCAGCCTTGCAGGGACAGCCGGGAAGCAGTACTTC	CASSLAGTAGKQYF
few	TRBV2	TRBJ2-7	NA	TGTGCCAGCAGTGCCATAGACATTGGACTTTACGAGCAGTACTTC	CASSAIDIGLYEQYF
NA	TRBV4-2	TRBJ2-7	TRBD1	TGTGCCAGCAGCCACCTCCTCCCGGGACAGGAGCAAAACGAGCAGTACTTC	CASSHLLPGQEQNEQYF
NA	TRBV6-5	TRBJ2-1	TRBD1	TGTGCCAGCAGCCGGGACAGGGAACGGGACAATGAGCAGTTCTTC	CASSRDRERDNEQFF
few	TRBV5-6	TRBJ2-4	NA	TGTGCCAGCAGCTCCCCCGGAAACATTCAGTACTTC	CASSSPGNIQYF
NA	TRBV19	TRBJ1-6	NA	TGTGCCAGTAGTATAGATGGGGGGAGCTCCTATAATTCACCCCTCCACTTT	CASSIDGGSSYNSPLHF
NA	TRBV5-4	TRBJ2-3	TRBD2	TGTGCCAGCAGGAGTGAGCGGGGGAGCACAGATACGCAGTATTTT	CASRSERGSTDTQYF
once	TRBV7-3	TRBJ2-1	TRBD1	TGTGCCAGCAGCCCCGCAGGGGGCCAATACAATGAGCAGTTCTTC	CASSPAGGQYNEQFF
NA	TRBV7-6	TRBJ2-1	NA	TGTGCCAGCAGCTTAGGGGGAGGGGGGCTGCGGTTGGGCAATGAGCAGTTCTTC	CASSLGGGGLRLGNEQFF
NA	TRBV18	TRBJ2-7	TRBD2	TGTGCCAGCTCACCCGGACTAGCGGGAAATGGATACGAGCAGTACTTC	CASSPGLAGNGYEQYF
NA	TRBV7-9	TRBJ1-2	TRBD1	TGTGCCAGCAGCCCTTGGGGACAGGCGAACTATGGCTACACCTTC	CASSPWGQANYGYTF
NA	TRBV7-2	TRBJ2-3	TRBD2	TGTGCCAGTACTGGGGTGCTTAGCGGGGGTGACGGTACGCAGTATTTT	CASTGVLSGGDGTQYF
NA	TRBV18	TRBJ1-2	TRBD1	TGTGCCAGCTCACCAAGCCTGGGACAGGGTATCTATGGCTACACCTTC	CASSPSLGQGIYGYTF
NA	TRBV7-8	TRBJ2-5	TRBD2	TGTGCCAGCAGCTTTTTAGGAGCGGGAGGGGGAGAGACCCAGTACTTC	CASSFLGAGGGETQYF
NA	TRBV11-2	TRBJ2-1	TRBD2	TGTGCCAGCAGCTTCGGACTAGCGGGAGTCCGCAATGAGCAGTTCTTC	CASSFGLAGVRNEQFF
NA	TRBV20-1	TRBJ2-3	NA	TGCAGTGCTCAAATTACAGATACGCAGTATTTT	CSAQITDTQYF
NA	TRBV30	TRBJ1-2	NA	TGTGCCTGGTACACAGGATCCTCCTATGGCTACACCTTC	CAWYTGSSYGYTF
few	TRBV29-1	TRBJ1-2	TRBD1	TGCAGCGTCGCAGGGACAGGGGGAGGCTACACCTTC	CSVAGTGGGYTF
NA	TRBV5-4	TRBJ2-5	TRBD2	TGTGCCAGCAGCGCACGGACTAGCGGAATCCAAGAGACCCAGTACTTC	CASSARTSGIQETQYF
NA	TRBV6-1	TRBJ2-3	NA	TGTGCCAGCAGTGAGGGCAGGGCCCGCACAGATACGCAGTATTTT	CASSEGRARTDTQYF
NA	TRBV2	TRBJ2-1	TRBD2	TGTGCCAGCAGTGCCCGGACTAGCGGGGGCCGCAATGAGCAGTTCTTC	CASSARTSGGRNEQFF
NA	TRBV6-1	TRBJ2-2	TRBD1	TGTGCCAGCAGTGAAGCGCCAGGGGGCAGGGAGCTGTTTTTT	CASSEAPGGRELFF
few	TRBV7-9	TRBJ1-4	NA	TGTGCCAGCAGCATAGACAGAAAAAATGAAAAACTGTTTTTT	CASSIDRKNEKLFF
NA	TRBV27	TRBJ2-3	TRBD2	TGTGCCAGCAGTCCCCTGGCAGCGGGGGGCATGAATACGCAGTATTTT	CASSPLAAGGMNTQYF
NA	TRBV6-5	TRBJ2-5	NA	TGTGCCAGCAAACCGGGGGGCTATGAGACCCAGTACTTC	CASKPGGYETQYF
NA	TRBV5-4	TRBJ2-2	NA	TGTGCCAGCAGATTGGGACTGGCCAGCACCGGGGAGCTGTTTTTT	CASRLGLASTGELFF
NA	TRBV29-1	TRBJ2-7	TRBD1	TGCAGCGTTGAGACCGGGACAGGGCCCCACGAGCAGTACTTC	CSVETGTGPHEQYF
NA	TRBV9	TRBJ1-1	NA	TGTGCCAGCACCCGCCTCGACTACGCGGGCACTGAAGCTTTCTTT	CASTRLDYAGTEAFF
NA	TRBV30	TRBJ2-7	TRBD2	TGTGCCTGGAGTGTACAGGCTAGCGGGAATCCGTACTTC	CAWSVQASGNPYF
NA	TRBV11-3	TRBJ2-5	NA	TGTGCCAGCAGCTTGGACACTACCAGGACCCAGTACTTC	CASSLDTTRTQYF
NA	TRBV6-5	TRBJ1-2	NA	TGTGCCAGCAGTCCAACCGTCGGGGGCTACACCTTC	CASSPTVGGYTF
few	TRBV5-1	TRBJ2-3	TRBD2	TGCGCCAGCGGGCAACTAGCGGGGCCCGATACGCAGTATTTT	CASGQLAGPDTQYF
few	TRBV6-5	TRBJ2-2	NA	TGTGCCAGCAGTTACGCGGGGCGCGGGGAGCTGTTTTTT	CASSYAGRGELFF